The 12 T cell receptor beta chains below were found in one sample sequenced in a study of blood T cell repertoires in COVID-19. Clones were sequenced by immunoSEQ multiplex PCR, and TCRdb holds only the in-frame ones, with some missing. The sample lists a few hundred thousand clones; around four fifths were seen once. The sequenced material came from peripheral blood. The source is a woman aged 80 or over with COVID-19, enrolled during active disease.

This clone has only a few counts. The genes are TRBV30 and TRBJ1-2; TRBD1 might be the D (5 bases). The CDR3 is 12 amino acids. Trimming left V 1 base short and J 5 bases short, with 8 bases between. Germline lookup yields CDR1 GTSNPN and CDR2 SVGIG (reference sequence). The CDR3 is CAWSGQRYGYTF. CDR3 coding DNA: TGTGCCTGGAGTGGACAGCGATATGGCTACACCTTC.

The V and J genes are TRBV2 and TRBJ1-2; TRBD1 is a possible D gene (5 bases). Trimming cost V 7 bases and J 7 bases, with 16 bases left between them. CDR1 and CDR2 from the germline V gene are SNHLY and FYNNEI. This CDR3 contains 13 residues. This CDR3 is CASTLTQGSGYTF. For the CDR3, the DNA is TGTGCCAGCACCTTGACCCAGGGCTCTGGCTACACCTTC.

This chain uses TRBV27 with TRBJ1-1, with D tentatively TRBD1 (6 bases). The CDR3 runs to 19 residues. Germline V lookup: CDR1 MNHEY, CDR2 SMNVEV (reference sequence). V shed 1 base and J shed 0 bases, with 21 bases lying between them. CDR3 DNA sequence: TGTGCCAGCAGTTTATATGGAATTGCGGTGGGGACACTGAACACTGAAGCTTTCTTT. Translation gives CASSLYGIAVGTLNTEAFF.

V gene TRBV3-1 (or the pseudogene TRBV3-2) combines with J gene TRBJ1-4; D uncertain. The CDR3 is made up of 13 amino acids. V lost 2 bases, J lost 12 bases, and 13 bases lay in between. Germline V gives CDR1 LGHDT, CDR2 YNNKEL (reference sequence). CDR3 sequence reads: CASSQRGSKELFF. For the CDR3, the DNA is TGTGCCAGCAGCCAACGAGGGAGTAAGGAACTGTTTTTT.

The chain links TRBV27 to TRBJ1-2; TRBD1 matches at 7 bases. The CDR3 spans 15 residues. J gave up 4 bases and V 5 bases, and 10 bases lay outside the gene matches. The germline V gene has CDR1 MNHEY and CDR2 SMNVEV (reference sequence). CDR3 nucleotide sequence: TGTGCCAGCAGTCACCTATCCGGACAGGCCTATGGCTACACCTTC. Translating it yields CASSHLSGQAYGYTF.

This clone was seen more than once but under ten times. The chain is built from TRBV30 and TRBJ1-2, with 9 bases aligning to TRBD1. This CDR3 is built from 13 residues. Looked up from germline, CDR1 is GTSNPN and CDR2 is SVGIG (reference sequence). With 4 bases clipped from V and 5 bases from J, the junction kept 5 bases outside the gene matches. The CDR3: CAWIRDRGYGYTF. The CDR3 DNA sequence: TGTGCCTGGATTAGAGACAGGGGGTATGGCTACACCTTC. The full variable domain, completed using reference TRBV30 and TRBJ1-2, is SQTIHQWPATLVQPVGSPLSLECTVEGTSNPNLYWYRQAAGRGLQLLFYSVGIGQISSEVPQNLSASRPQDRQFILSSKKLLLSDSGFYLCAWIRDRGYGYTFGSGTRLTVV.

The rearrangement uses TRBV4-1 and TRBJ1-1; 7 bases agree with TRBD1. There are 16 residues in the CDR3. Germline CDR1 MGHRA, CDR2 YSYEKL. Losses at the gene ends were 1 base for V and 2 bases for J; bases not matched to a gene: 7. The CDR3 reads CASSQGQDRPNTEAFF. The CDR3 DNA reads TGCGCCAGCAGCCAAGGCCAGGACAGGCCTAACACTGAAGCTTTCTTT.

The chain carries TRBV7-9 and TRBJ1-1; TRBD1 aligns across 8 bases. Germline V gene data show CDR1 as SEHNR and CDR2 as FQNEAQ (reference sequence). V lost 3 bases, J lost 5 bases, and 5 bases stayed unmatched. The CDR3 is 14 residues long. The CDR3 DNA follows: TGTGCCAGCAGCTTCACAGGGGGAGGAACTGAAGCTTTCTTT. Translated, it gives CASSFTGGGTEAFF.

The V and J genes are TRBV7-9 and TRBJ2-3; a weak D match, TRBD2 (6 bases). Per germline, CDR1 SEHNR and CDR2 FQNEAQ (reference sequence). This CDR3 region has 15 residues. V lost 3 bases and J lost 0, with 10 bases in between. CDR3 nucleotide sequence: TGTGCCAGCAGCTTGGCTAGCGCTAGCACAGATACGCAGTATTTT. This encodes CASSLASASTDTQYF.

V is TRBV18 and J is TRBJ2-6; 8 bases are a match to TRBD1. CDR1 KGHSH and CDR2 LQKENI come from the germline V gene. This CDR3 has 16 amino acids. V dropped 6 bases and J dropped 2; count of bases not matched to a gene: 6. In DNA form, the CDR3 reads TGTGCCAGCTCGTCGATACAGGGGGCTGGGGCCAACGTCCTGACTTTC. This sequence encodes CASSSIQGAGANVLTF.

The rearrangement joins TRBV7-9 to TRBJ2-1, with a possible D match to TRBD1 (8 bases). CDR1 and CDR2 (germline): SEHNR, FQNEAQ (reference sequence). The V gene lost 5 bases and the J gene lost 6 bases, with 17 bases spanning the gap. The CDR3 extends over 15 amino acids. The CDR3 protein is CASSAGGGRVNEQFF. Here the CDR3 DNA reads TGTGCCAGCAGCGCAGGGGGCGGGAGAGTCAATGAGCAGTTCTTC.

The chain is built from TRBV28 and TRBJ1-2; unclear D gene. Germline V CDR1 and CDR2: MDHEN, SYDVKM. V shed 6 bases and J shed 8 bases, with 13 bases lying between them. This CDR3 region has 12 residues. The CDR3 sequence: CASSLRYAGYTF. CDR3 bases: TGTGCCAGCAGCCTACGGTATGCGGGCTACACCTTC.